These 11 T cell receptor beta chains originate from one sample sequenced in a study of brain T cells in children with intractable seizures. TCRdb's copy holds only in-frame clones and misses some; the assay was immunoSEQ multiplex PCR. The sample holds over 20,000 clones, 94% seen once. Sequencing used peripheral blood, obtained at surgery. The source of these receptors is a boy younger than 18 with focal cortical dysplasia and intractable seizures.

J is TRBJ2-3 and V is TRBV12-3 or TRBV12-4, with D hard to call. CDR3 length: 12 residues. V lost 2 bases and J 4 bases, leaving 4 bases between the germline ends. The chain's CDR3 is CASSLRADTQYF. The CDR3, as DNA: TGTGCCAGCAGTTTACGGGCAGATACGCAGTATTTT.

The chain joins TRBV21-1 to TRBJ1-5. TRBV21-1 is a pseudogene. CDR3 length: 15 amino acids. The CDR3 protein is CASSKGRVCNQPQHF. The CDR3 DNA reads TGTGCCAGCAGCAAAGGGCGCGTCTGCAATCAGCCCCAGCATTTT.

The chain uses TRBV7-2 and TRBJ1-2, with 9 bases lining up with TRBD1. Germline V lookup: CDR1 SGHTA, CDR2 FQGNSA. CDR3 size: 16 residues. V lost 0 bases and J lost 4; bases outside the gene matches: 6. Written as DNA, the CDR3 is TGTGCCAGCAGCTTAGCCCGGGACAGGGAATCCTATGGCTACACCTTC. Translated, it gives CASSLARDRESYGYTF. The full variable domain, completed using reference TRBV7-2 and TRBJ1-2, is GAGVSQSPSNKVTEKGKDVELRCDPISGHTALYWYRQSLGQGLEFLIYFQGNSAPDKSGLPSDRFSAERTGGSVSTLTIQRTQQEDSAVYLCASSLARDRESYGYTFGSGTRLTVV.

J is TRBJ2-3 and V is TRBV4-2, with D maybe TRBD2 (5 bases). The germline CDR1 and CDR2 sequences are LGHNA and YNFKEQ. Trimming cost V 0 bases and J 1 base, with 17 bases left between them. The CDR3 has 18 amino acids. The CDR3 nucleotides are TGTGCCAGCAGCCAAGATAATCTCCCGGGATATGGCACAGATACGCAGTATTTT. Translation gives CASSQDNLPGYGTDTQYF.

The rearrangement links TRBV7-9 to TRBJ2-3; TRBD1 matches 7 bases. The germline CDR1 and CDR2 sequences are SEHNR and FQNEAQ (reference sequence). With V trimmed by 5 bases and J by 5 bases, 13 bases remained unmatched. CDR3 length: 16 residues. The chain's CDR3 is CASSIPWKGAGDTQYF. In nucleotides, the CDR3 is TGTGCCAGCAGCATCCCGTGGAAGGGGGCAGGAGATACGCAGTATTTT.

The chain links TRBV5-5 to TRBJ2-5; D perhaps matches TRBD2 (5 bases). Germline values: CDR1 SGHKS, CDR2 YYEKEE (reference sequence). V lost 2 bases and J lost 5, with 10 bases in between. The CDR3 has 13 residues. The CDR3 reads CASSFEGPETQYF. CDR3 nucleotide sequence: TGTGCCAGCAGCTTCGAGGGCCCGGAGACCCAGTACTTC.

The chain joins TRBV27 to TRBJ1-5; weak D call: TRBD1 (6 bases). CDR1 and CDR2 (germline): MNHEY, SMNVEV (reference sequence). V lost 6 bases and J 0 bases, leaving 15 bases between the germline ends. This CDR3 has 16 residues. CDR3 in amino acids: CASRRGAGDSNQPQHF. CDR3 DNA sequence: TGTGCCAGCAGGCGAGGGGCAGGGGATAGCAATCAGCCCCAGCATTTT.

V usage is TRBV27 and J usage is TRBJ1-2, with D possibly matching TRBD1 (6 bases). Germline CDR1 is MNHEY and CDR2 is SMNVEV (reference sequence). Trimming cost V 5 bases and J 5 bases, with 18 bases left between them. The CDR3 spans 15 residues. CDR3 in amino acids: CASSENTGGGYGYTF. The CDR3 DNA sequence: TGTGCCAGCAGTGAAAATACTGGAGGGGGATATGGCTACACCTTC.

The V call is TRBV2, the J call TRBJ1-2, with D perhaps matching TRBD1 (5 bases). Germline-derived CDR1 and CDR2 are SNHLY and FYNNEI. Trimming took 1 base from V and 4 from J, leaving 13 bases between them. The CDR3 has 15 residues. CDR3 in DNA: TGTGCCAGCAGTGAAGGTTGGGGGGGTACCTATGGCTACACCTTC. It translates to CASSEGWGGTYGYTF. The whole variable domain, filled in from reference TRBV2 and TRBJ1-2, reads EPEVTQTPSHQVTQMGQEVILRCVPISNHLYFYWYRQILGQKVEFLVSFYNNEISEKSEIFDDQFSVERPDGSNFTLKIRSTKLEDSAMYFCASSEGWGGTYGYTFGSGTRLTVV.

V gene TRBV6-5 combines with J gene TRBJ1-3; TRBD1 is a possible D gene (6 bases). Trimming removed 7 bases from V and 0 bases from J, with 13 bases in between. The germline CDR1 and CDR2 sequences are MNHEY and SVGAGI. The CDR3 sequence is 15 residues long. CDR3 sequence reads: CASTPGAPSGNTIYF. The CDR3 coding sequence is TGTGCCAGCACCCCAGGGGCTCCCTCTGGAAACACCATATATTTT.

The V call is TRBV6-5, the J call TRBJ2-5; the match to TRBD1 covers 8 bases. With V trimmed by 6 bases and J by 5 bases, 11 bases remained unmatched. Germline CDR1 is MNHEY and CDR2 is SVGAGI. The CDR3 contains 15 residues. The CDR3 spells CASRKEDRGGETQYF. CDR3 in DNA: TGTGCCAGCAGGAAAGAAGACAGGGGAGGCGAGACCCAGTACTTC.